This T cell receptor beta chain was retrieved from a study of PD-1 blockade in classical Hodgkin lymphoma. Broader study findings: Newly diagnosed patients had baseline TCR diversity that was reportedly lower than that of healthy donors.

The repertoire was sequenced with immunoSEQ multiplex PCR; TCRdb's copy has only in-frame clones and lacks some. Found here are about 4,300 clones, more than 55% of them singletons; the top ten hold about two fifths. The patients all showed relapse after autologous stem cell transplantation, while their brentuximab vedotin exposure varied. The CDR3 runs 13 residues. CDR1 is SGHDT and CDR2 is YYEEEE in the germline V gene. Trimming removed 6 bases from V and 2 bases from J, with 11 bases in between. In regard to this clone: Its antigen is unknown.

This TCR was recovered from a human donor with classical Hodgkin lymphoma. The V and J genes are TRBV5-6 and TRBJ2-5, with D uncertain. The sequenced sample was peripheral blood mononuclear cells (PBMCs), obtained at baseline. DNA for the CDR3: TGTGCCAGCAACCTCTGGGGACAAGAGACCCAGTACTTC. As protein: CASNLWGQETQYF.